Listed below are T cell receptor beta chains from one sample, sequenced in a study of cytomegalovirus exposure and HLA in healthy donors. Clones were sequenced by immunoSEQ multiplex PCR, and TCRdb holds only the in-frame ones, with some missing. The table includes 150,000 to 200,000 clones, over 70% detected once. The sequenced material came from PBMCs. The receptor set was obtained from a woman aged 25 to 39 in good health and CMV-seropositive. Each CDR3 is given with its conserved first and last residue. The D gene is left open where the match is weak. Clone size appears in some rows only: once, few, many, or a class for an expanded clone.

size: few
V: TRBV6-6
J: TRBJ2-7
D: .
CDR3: CASSYSRFYEQYF
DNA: TGTGCCAGCAGTTACTCGAGGTTCTACGAGCAGTACTTC

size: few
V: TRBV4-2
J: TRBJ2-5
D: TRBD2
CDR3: CASSQEGELAGGAVVGETQYF
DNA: TGTGCCAGCAGCCAAGAGGGGGAACTAGCGGGAGGTGCTGTAGTTGGAGAGACCCAGTACTTC

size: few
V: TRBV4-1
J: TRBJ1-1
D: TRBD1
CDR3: CASSQSQLAGGNTEAFF
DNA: TGCGCCAGCAGCCAATCCCAATTGGCAGGGGGGAACACTGAAGCTTTCTTT

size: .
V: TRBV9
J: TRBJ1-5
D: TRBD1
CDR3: CASSVGGQVNQPQHF
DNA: TGTGCCAGCAGCGTAGGAGGACAGGTCAATCAGCCCCAGCATTTT

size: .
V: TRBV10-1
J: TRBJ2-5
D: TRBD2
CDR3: CASSEGSGRAKETQYF
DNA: TGCGCCAGCAGTGAAGGTAGCGGGAGGGCCAAAGAGACCCAGTACTTC

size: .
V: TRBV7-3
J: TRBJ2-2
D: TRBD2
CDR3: CASSFSGGPAGELFF
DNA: TGTGCCAGCAGCTTTTCGGGAGGGCCGGCCGGGGAGCTGTTTTTT

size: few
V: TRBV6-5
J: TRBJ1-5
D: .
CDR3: CASSSTGKAQPQHF
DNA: TGTGCCAGCAGTTCAACAGGGAAGGCTCAGCCCCAGCATTTT

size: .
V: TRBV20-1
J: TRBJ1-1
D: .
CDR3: CSARAGLEAFF
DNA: TGCAGTGCTAGAGCGGGGTTGGAAGCTTTCTTT

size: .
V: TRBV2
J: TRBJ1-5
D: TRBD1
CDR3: CASSGGQGLSQPQHF
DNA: TGTGCCAGCAGTGGAGGACAGGGTCTCTCGCAGCCCCAGCATTTT

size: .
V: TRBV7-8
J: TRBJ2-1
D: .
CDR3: CASSLDRNNEQFF
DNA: TGTGCCAGCAGCTTAGACAGGAACAATGAGCAGTTCTTC

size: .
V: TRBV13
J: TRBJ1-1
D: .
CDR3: CASSSSENTEAFF
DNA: TGTGCCAGCAGCTCATCAGAAAACACTGAAGCTTTCTTT

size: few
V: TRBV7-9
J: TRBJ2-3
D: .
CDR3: CASSPQTGVF
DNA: TGTGCCAGCAGCCCGCAGACGGGGGTCTTT

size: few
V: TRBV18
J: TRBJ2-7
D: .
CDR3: CASSSTKTSSEQYF
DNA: TGTGCCAGCTCATCTACCAAAACTTCATCTGAGCAGTACTTC

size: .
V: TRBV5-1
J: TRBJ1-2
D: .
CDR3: CASRGGGREVYGYTF
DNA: TGCGCCAGCAGGGGGGGAGGTCGCGAAGTCTATGGCTACACCTTC